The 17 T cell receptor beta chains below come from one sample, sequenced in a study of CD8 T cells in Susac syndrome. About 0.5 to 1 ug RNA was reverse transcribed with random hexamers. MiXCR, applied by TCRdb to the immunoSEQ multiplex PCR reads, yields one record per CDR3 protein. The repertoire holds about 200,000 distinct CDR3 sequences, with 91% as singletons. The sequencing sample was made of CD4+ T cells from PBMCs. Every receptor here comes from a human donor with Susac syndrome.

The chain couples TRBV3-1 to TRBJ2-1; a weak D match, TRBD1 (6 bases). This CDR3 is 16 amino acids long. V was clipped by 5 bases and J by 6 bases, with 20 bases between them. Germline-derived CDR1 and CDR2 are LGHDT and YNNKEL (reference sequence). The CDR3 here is CASSSPRASRGNEQFF. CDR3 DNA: TGTGCCAGCAGCTCCCCCCGGGCTAGCAGGGGCAATGAGCAGTTCTTC.

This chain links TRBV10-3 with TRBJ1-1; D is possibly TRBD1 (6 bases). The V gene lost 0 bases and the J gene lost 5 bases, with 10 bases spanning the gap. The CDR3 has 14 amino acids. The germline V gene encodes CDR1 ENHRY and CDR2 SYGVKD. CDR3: CAISESGRGTEAFF. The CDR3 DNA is TGTGCCATCAGTGAGTCGGGCAGGGGAACTGAAGCTTTCTTT.

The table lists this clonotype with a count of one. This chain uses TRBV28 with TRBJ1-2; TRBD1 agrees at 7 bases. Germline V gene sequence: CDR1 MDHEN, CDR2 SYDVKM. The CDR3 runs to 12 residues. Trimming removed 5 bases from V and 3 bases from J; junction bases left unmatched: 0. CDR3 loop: CASSTGDYGYTF. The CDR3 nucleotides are TGTGCCAGCAGTACAGGGGACTATGGCTACACCTTC.

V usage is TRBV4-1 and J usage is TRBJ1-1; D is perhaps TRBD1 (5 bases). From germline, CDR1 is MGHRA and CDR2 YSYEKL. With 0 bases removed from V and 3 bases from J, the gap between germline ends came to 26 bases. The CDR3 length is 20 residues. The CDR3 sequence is CASSQEVLFRAFLGDTEAFF. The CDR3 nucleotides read TGCGCCAGCAGCCAAGAGGTTCTTTTTCGGGCGTTCTTAGGGGACACTGAAGCTTTCTTT.

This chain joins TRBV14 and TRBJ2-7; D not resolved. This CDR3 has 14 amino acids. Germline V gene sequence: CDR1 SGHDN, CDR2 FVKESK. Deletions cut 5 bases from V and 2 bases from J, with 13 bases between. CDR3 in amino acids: CASSYGKPTYEQYF. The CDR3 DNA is TGTGCCAGCAGCTATGGGAAGCCTACCTACGAGCAGTACTTC.

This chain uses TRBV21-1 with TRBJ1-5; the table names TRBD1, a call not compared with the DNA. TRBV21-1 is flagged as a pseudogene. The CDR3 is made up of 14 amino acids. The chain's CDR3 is CASSLDRVGQPQHF. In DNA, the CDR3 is TGTGCCAGCAGCTTGGACAGGGTTGGACAGCCCCAGCATTTT.

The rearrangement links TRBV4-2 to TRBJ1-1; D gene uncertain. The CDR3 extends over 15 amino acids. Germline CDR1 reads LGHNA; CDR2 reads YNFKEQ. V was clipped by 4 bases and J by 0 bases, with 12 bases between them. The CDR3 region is CASSPEGHLNTEAFF. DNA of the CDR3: TGTGCCAGCAGCCCCGAAGGGCATTTGAACACTGAAGCTTTCTTT.

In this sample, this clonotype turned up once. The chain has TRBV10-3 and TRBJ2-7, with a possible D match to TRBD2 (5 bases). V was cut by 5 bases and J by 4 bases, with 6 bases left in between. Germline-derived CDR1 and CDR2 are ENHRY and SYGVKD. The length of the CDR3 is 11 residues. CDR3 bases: TGTGCCATCAGTCGGGAATACGAGCAGTACTTC. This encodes CAISREYEQYF.

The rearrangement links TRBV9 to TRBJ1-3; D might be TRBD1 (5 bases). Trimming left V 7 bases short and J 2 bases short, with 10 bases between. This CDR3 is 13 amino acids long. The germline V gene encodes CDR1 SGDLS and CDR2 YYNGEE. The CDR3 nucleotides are TGTGCCAGCGGGGGGGTTCCTGGAAACACCATATATTTT. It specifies CASGGVPGNTIYF.

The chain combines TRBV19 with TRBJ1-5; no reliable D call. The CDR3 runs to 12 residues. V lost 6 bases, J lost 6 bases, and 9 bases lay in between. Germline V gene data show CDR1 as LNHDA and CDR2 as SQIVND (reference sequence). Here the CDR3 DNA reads TGTGCCAGTAGCCTTTCCCGTCAGCCCCAGCATTTT. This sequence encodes CASSLSRQPQHF.

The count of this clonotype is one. The CDR3: CASSPDMDLKGGYTF. In DNA, the CDR3 is TGTGCCAGCTCACCAGACATGGACCTTAAAGGTGGCTACACCTTC. This rearrangement joins TRBV18 to TRBJ1-2; D uncertain. V was cut by 2 bases and J by 7 bases, with 17 bases left in between. Germline V gives CDR1 KGHSH, CDR2 LQKENI. The CDR3 contains 15 residues.

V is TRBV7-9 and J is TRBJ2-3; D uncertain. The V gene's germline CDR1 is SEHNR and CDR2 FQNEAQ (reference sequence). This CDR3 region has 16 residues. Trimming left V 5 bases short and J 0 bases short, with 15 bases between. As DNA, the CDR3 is TGTGCCAGCAGCGAATCAATCACTTATAGCACAGATACGCAGTATTTT. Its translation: CASSESITYSTDTQYF.

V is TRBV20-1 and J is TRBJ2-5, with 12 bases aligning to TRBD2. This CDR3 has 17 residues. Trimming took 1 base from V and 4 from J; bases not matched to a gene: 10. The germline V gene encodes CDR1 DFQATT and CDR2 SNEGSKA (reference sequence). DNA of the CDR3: TGCAGTGCTAGAGCCCCTAGCGGGAGGGTCCTCGTAGAGACCCAGTACTTC. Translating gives CSARAPSGRVLVETQYF.

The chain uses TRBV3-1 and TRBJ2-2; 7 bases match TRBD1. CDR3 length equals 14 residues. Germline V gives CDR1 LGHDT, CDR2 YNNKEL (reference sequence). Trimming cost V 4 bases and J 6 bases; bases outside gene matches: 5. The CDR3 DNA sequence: TGTGCCAGCAGCCCCACAGGGGCGTCCGGGGAGCTGTTTTTT. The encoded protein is CASSPTGASGELFF.

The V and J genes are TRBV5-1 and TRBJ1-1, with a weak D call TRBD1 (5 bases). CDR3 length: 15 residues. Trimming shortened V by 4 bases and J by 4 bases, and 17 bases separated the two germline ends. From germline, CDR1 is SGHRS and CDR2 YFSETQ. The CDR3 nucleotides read TGCGCCAGCAGCCCCACGCAGGGAGGTGGCACTGAAGCTTTCTTT. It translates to CASSPTQGGGTEAFF.

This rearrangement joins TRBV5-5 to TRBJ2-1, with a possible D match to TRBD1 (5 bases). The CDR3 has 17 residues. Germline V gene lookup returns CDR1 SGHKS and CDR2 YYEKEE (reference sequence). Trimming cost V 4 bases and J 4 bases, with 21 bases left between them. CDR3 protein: CASSPRPQGLGYNEQFF. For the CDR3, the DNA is TGTGCCAGCAGCCCCCGACCTCAGGGCTTGGGATACAATGAGCAGTTCTTC.

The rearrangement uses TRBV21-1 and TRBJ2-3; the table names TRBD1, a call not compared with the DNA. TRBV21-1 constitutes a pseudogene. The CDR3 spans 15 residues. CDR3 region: CASSKVGWPPDTQYF. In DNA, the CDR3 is TGTGCCAGCAGCAAAGTAGGGTGGCCCCCGGATACGCAGTATTTT.